The 18 T cell receptor beta chains presented below share a single source sample, sequenced in a study of Graves' ophthalmopathy and Graves' hyperthyroidism. Beta-chain TCR CDR3 regions were amplified from RNA transcripts. Scientists carried out first-round RT-PCR using HTBI primers and then a second-round multiplex PCR. One entry per CDR3 protein, called by TCRdb with MiXCR from the multiplex PCR reads. The data show about 740,000 distinct CDR3 sequences, 35% to 50% seen once. The sample was peripheral blood. Source of these receptors: an adult man with Graves' ophthalmopathy.

This clonotype was observed many times. This chain connects TRBV7-2 to TRBJ1-1; a possible D gene is TRBD1 (5 bases). The V and J ends lost 11 bases and 1 base respectively, with 17 bases between them. Germline CDR1 reads SGHTA; CDR2 reads FQGNSA. The CDR3 is 14 residues long. The CDR3 DNA sequence: TGTGCCGTCCGGATCCAGGGAGGGAACACTGAAGCTTTCTTT. Residues: CAVRIQGGNTEAFF.

The sample holds a few counts of this clonotype. This chain joins TRBV25-1 and TRBJ1-4, with 7 bases aligning to TRBD1. CDR3 length: 13 amino acids. The germline V gene encodes CDR1 MGHDK and CDR2 SYGVNS. The CDR3 bases are TGTGCTAGTCACAGGGGAGCTAATGAAAAACTGTTTTTT. This translates into CASHRGANEKLFF.

The chain combines TRBV7-2 with TRBJ2-7, with 10 bases matching TRBD1. This CDR3 has 16 residues. From germline, CDR1 is SGHTA and CDR2 FQGNSA. The trim removed 5 bases at V and 2 bases at J, leaving 9 bases unmatched. The CDR3 DNA reads TGTGCCAGCAGCGCCGGGACAGGGGTAAAAACCTACGAGCAGTACTTC. Translated: CASSAGTGVKTYEQYF.

V usage is TRBV2 and J usage is TRBJ1-5, with TRBD1 matching over 10 bases. The CDR3 sequence is 13 residues long. CDR1 SNHLY and CDR2 FYNNEI come from the germline V gene. The V and J ends lost 6 bases and 7 bases, in that order; junction bases with no gene match: 3. The CDR3 region is CASRGTGVQPQHF. The DNA for the CDR3 is TGTGCCAGCAGGGGGACAGGGGTGCAGCCCCAGCATTTT.

This chain links TRBV12-3 or TRBV12-4 with TRBJ2-5; D possibly uses TRBD1 or TRBD2 (6 bases each). The ends were cut back, 6 bases at V and 4 bases at J, with 15 bases in the middle. The CDR3 has 14 residues. CDR3 sequence (DNA): TGTGCCAGCAGAGCTCCGGGGGCTGGAGAGACCCAGTACTTC. Translated: CASRAPGAGETQYF.

CDR3 nucleotide sequence: TGTGCCAGCAGCTTGGCCTACGTTAACCAAGAGACCCAGTACTTC. Its protein is CASSLAYVNQETQYF. This chain links TRBV5-5 with TRBJ2-5, with unresolved D. V lost 0 bases to trimming and J lost 0 bases, with 9 bases between them. Germline CDR1 and CDR2: SGHKS and YYEKEE (reference sequence). The CDR3 has 15 amino acids.

This clonotype has only one observation. This sequence may be a read error, since a much larger clone differs from it by one base. The V gene is TRBV7-9, the J gene TRBJ1-6; possibly TRBD1 for D (6 bases). Germline V CDR1 and CDR2: SEHNR, FQNEAQ (reference sequence). The length of the CDR3 is 16 residues. As DNA, the CDR3 is TGTGCCATCAGCTTAGCGTTTGGAGGGGGTAATTCACCCCTCCACTTT. This encodes CAISLAFGGGNSPLHF. The complete variable domain, with remaining parts taken from reference TRBV7-9 and TRBJ1-6, reads DTGVSQNPRHKITKRGQNVTFRCDPISEHNRLYWYRQTLGQGPEFLTYFQNEAQLEKSRLLSDRFSAERPKGSFSTLEIQRTEQGDSAMYLCAISLAFGGGNSPLHFGNGTRLTVT.

The table lists this clonotype with many counts. The J gene is TRBJ1-1, the V gene TRBV7-2; D call uncertain. Germline CDR1 is SGHTA and CDR2 is FQGNSA. This CDR3 is built from 14 residues. The V end lost 4 bases, the J end lost 0 bases, and 9 bases lay between the germline ends. The CDR3, as DNA: TGTGCCAGCAGCTATCCAGTGATGAACACTGAAGCTTTCTTT. Protein sequence: CASSYPVMNTEAFF.

This clonotype was counted once. J is TRBJ1-1 and V is TRBV2; D might be TRBD1 (6 bases). Germline CDR1 SNHLY, CDR2 FYNNEI. Deletions cut 5 bases from V and 1 base from J, with 14 bases between. The CDR3 spans 15 residues. CDR3 nucleotides: TGTGCCAGCAGTTTACGGCGAGGGGGGAACACTGAAGCTTTCTTT. Its protein product is CASSLRRGGNTEAFF.

This clonotype was seen only a few times. Germline and junction disagree at one end, which may indicate a read error. The chain has TRBV7-2 and TRBJ2-3; D gene unclear. The CDR3 covers 13 residues. Germline CDR1 is SGHTA and CDR2 is FQGNSA. CDR3 sequence reads: CASGELGTDTQYF. The CDR3 coding sequence is TGCGCCAGTGGAGAGCTTGGCACAGATACGCAGTATTTT.

V and J are TRBV7-8 and TRBJ1-2, with 8 bases fitting TRBD1. This CDR3 has 16 residues. Germline CDR1 SGHVS, CDR2 FQNEAQ. Unmatched junction bases numbered 9, after V lost 5 bases and J lost 1 base. CDR3 protein: CASSHGQGRSNYGYTF. The CDR3 region has the DNA TGTGCCAGCAGCCACGGACAGGGTAGAAGTAACTATGGCTACACCTTC.

This clonotype was counted at least ten times. The chain couples TRBV2 to TRBJ1-5; TRBD1 might be the D (5 bases). The germline V gene encodes CDR1 SNHLY and CDR2 FYNNEI. The CDR3 runs 15 residues. The V end lost 7 bases, the J end lost 8 bases, and 21 bases lay between the germline ends. The CDR3 region is CASTRDRRHGEPQHF. Here the CDR3 DNA reads TGTGCCAGCACCCGGGACCGACGACATGGGGAGCCCCAGCATTTT.

This clonotype was detected many times. J is TRBJ1-5 and V is TRBV24-1; D is uncertain. Trimming removed 6 bases at V and 0 bases at J, with 11 bases between. The germline V gene has CDR1 KGHDR and CDR2 SFDVKD. This CDR3 spans 15 amino acids. The CDR3 here is CATSPSRDSNQPQHF. The CDR3 DNA sequence: TGTGCCACCAGTCCTAGCCGGGATAGCAATCAGCCCCAGCATTTT.

At least ten counts were recorded for this clonotype. The rearrangement links TRBV10-2 to TRBJ1-1, with 8 positions matching TRBD1. CDR1 is WSHSY, CDR2 SAAADI, per germline. The CDR3 contains 13 residues. With 5 bases clipped from V and 4 bases from J, the junction kept 3 bases outside the gene matches. CDR3 bases: TGCGCCAGCAGTCAGGGGGCGGCCACTGAAGCTTTCTTT. It encodes CASSQGAATEAFF.

The CDR3 DNA is TGTGCCAGCAGCGTATTCCCGGGAGGACACGAGCAGTACTTC. Encoded protein: CASSVFPGGHEQYF. The chain has TRBV9 and TRBJ2-7; the match to TRBD2 covers 7 bases. The length of the CDR3 is 14 residues. Per the germline V gene, CDR1 is SGDLS and CDR2 is YYNGEE. The V segment lost 1 base and the J segment 5 bases; nucleotides outside the gene matches: 6. Together with reference TRBV9 and TRBJ2-7, the CDR3 gives the full variable domain: DSGVTQTPKHLITATGQRVTLRCSPRSGDLSVYWYQQSLDQGLQFLIQYYNGEERAKGNILERFSAQQFPDLHSELNLSSLELGDSALYFCASSVFPGGHEQYFGPGTRLTVT.

This clonotype came up a few times. This rearrangement joins TRBV11-2 to TRBJ2-5, with TRBD2 as a possible D gene (7 bases). From germline, CDR1 is SGHAT and CDR2 FQNNGV. CDR3 length equals 19 residues. V was trimmed by 5 bases and J by 4 bases, leaving 29 bases between them. CDR3 region: CASSANGGGVGGRRETQYF. As DNA, the CDR3 is TGTGCCAGCAGCGCTAACGGAGGAGGAGTCGGGGGGCGCCGAGAGACCCAGTACTTC.

Comments on this clonotype: A read error may account for a junction end that differs from germline. This chain connects TRBV10-3 to TRBJ1-5; D gene ambiguous. CDR1 and CDR2 from the germline V gene are ENHRY and SYGVKD. This CDR3 has 14 amino acids. The CDR3 DNA sequence: TGTGCCAGCAGTTATTACGGGGTAGGACAGCCCCAGCATTTT. Its translation: CASSYYGVGQPQHF.

V and J are TRBV19 and TRBJ2-6; possibly TRBD1 for D (6 bases). There are 17 residues in the CDR3. Germline V gene data show CDR1 as LNHDA and CDR2 as SQIVND (reference sequence). Trimming pared 7 bases from V and 0 bases from J, leaving 16 bases between. The CDR3 loop is CASTPTTDSSGANVLTF. CDR3 nucleotides: TGTGCCAGTACCCCGACCACGGACAGCTCTGGGGCCAACGTCCTGACTTTC.